The 26 T cell receptor beta chains below were found in one sample sequenced in a study of regulatory T cells in long-lasting Graves disease. As to time point: newly diagnosed GD, antithyroid drugs for less than 3 months. Scientists built the TCR library using RNA that was extracted from PBMCs. Arm-PCR of CDR3 regions and iRepertoire HTBI primers were the basis on which TCR beta libraries were built. TCRdb re-derived calls from the multiplex PCR reads in MiXCR, one entry per CDR3 protein. The sample contains approximately 350,000 distinct CDR3 sequences, around 15% of which appear only once. The data were also submitted as part of a second study, on T cells in Graves' hyperthyroidism and ophthalmopathy.

The sample consisted of peripheral blood mononuclear cells (PBMCs), taken at new diagnosis, from a patient treated with antithyroid drugs. The receptor set was obtained from a woman aged 18-29 years with Graves disease.

The chain links TRBV19 to TRBJ1-1; the D gene is possibly TRBD1 (6 bases). The germline V gene encodes CDR1 LNHDA and CDR2 SQIVND (reference sequence). The CDR3 covers 13 residues. Trimming left V 6 bases short and J 6 bases short, with 14 bases between. The CDR3 sequence is CASSRGGAAEAFF. CDR3 DNA: TGTGCCAGTAGCAGGGGAGGGGCCGCTGAAGCTTTCTTT.

This clonotype was counted only a few times. This chain connects TRBV4-2 to TRBJ1-1, with no clear D. V was cut by 0 bases and J by 3 bases, with 8 bases left in between. Germline CDR1 and CDR2: LGHNA and YNFKEQ. The CDR3 is 14 residues long. Written as DNA, the CDR3 is TGTGCCAGCAGCCAAGATAAACAGTACACTGAAGCTTTCTTT. Translated, it gives CASSQDKQYTEAFF.

This clonotype appeared many times. CDR3 residues: CASSLSLRVLRNNEQFF. The CDR3 DNA is TGTGCCAGCAGTTTATCATTGCGGGTACTTCGAAACAATGAGCAGTTCTTC. The rearrangement uses TRBV27 and TRBJ2-1, with TRBD2 as a possible D gene (5 bases). V was shortened by 0 bases and J by 5 bases, with 17 bases between the two germline ends. The length of the CDR3 is 17 residues. CDR1 MNHEY and CDR2 SMNVEV come from the germline V gene (reference sequence).

This clonotype came up a few times. V is TRBV29-1 and J is TRBJ2-3; D is possibly TRBD2 (5 bases). The DNA end is more similar to TRBJ2-5, so the J call may be wrong. There are 10 residues in the CDR3. From germline, CDR1 is SQVTM and CDR2 ANQGSEA. CDR3 region: CSVRRETQYF. The CDR3 nucleotides are TGCAGCGTACGGAGGGAGACCCAGTACTTC.

This clonotype was recorded many times. The chain links TRBV30 to TRBJ2-7; D tentatively fits TRBD1 or TRBD2 (5 bases each). V lost 5 bases to trimming and J lost 8 bases, with 19 bases between them. The CDR3 totals 13 residues. Germline CDR1 is GTSNPN and CDR2 is SVGIG (reference sequence). The CDR3 DNA is TGTGCCTGGGGAGGTCAGGGACCCATGCAGCAGTACTTC. This translates into CAWGGQGPMQQYF.

This clonotype has just a few counts. The CDR3 bases are TGTGCCAGCAGCCCGGTTCCAGGAACCTACGAGCAGTACTTC. Its protein is CASSPVPGTYEQYF. This rearrangement joins TRBV9 to TRBJ2-7; no reliable D call. This CDR3 is 14 amino acids long. Deletions cut 4 bases from V and 2 bases from J, with 13 bases between. The germline gives CDR1 SGDLS, CDR2 YYNGEE.

There are a few counts of this clonotype. The CDR3 DNA is TGCGCCAGCAGCCAAAACCATTCACCCCTCCACTTT. Encoded protein: CASSQNHSPLHF. The chain is built from TRBV4-1 and TRBJ1-6, with D uncertain. The CDR3 has 12 residues. V shed 2 bases and J shed 8 bases, with 4 bases lying between them. CDR1 is MGHRA, CDR2 YSYEKL, per germline.

This clonotype has a count of ten or more. This rearrangement joins TRBV5-1 to TRBJ1-1, with 12 bases identical to TRBD1. The CDR3 spans 16 residues. J lost 3 bases, V lost 4 bases, and 7 bases had no gene match. In germline, CDR1 is SGHRS, CDR2 YFSETQ. CDR3: CASSPGTGGPDTEAFF. The CDR3 coding sequence is TGCGCCAGCAGCCCGGGGACAGGGGGCCCTGACACTGAAGCTTTCTTT.

The sample holds a few counts of this clonotype. The V call is TRBV2, the J call TRBJ1-6; TRBD1 matches 9 bases. This CDR3 contains 15 residues. Germline V lookup: CDR1 SNHLY, CDR2 FYNNEI. J gave up 7 bases and V 9 bases, and 10 bases lay outside the gene matches. The CDR3 is CARSLRTGENSPLHF. DNA of the CDR3: TGTGCCAGATCACTGAGGACAGGGGAAAATTCACCCCTCCACTTT.

CDR3 residues: CASSLEQPYEQYF. CDR3 coding DNA: TGTGCCAGCAGCTTGGAGCAACCCTACGAGCAGTACTTC. The J gene is TRBJ2-7, the V gene TRBV5-5; no clear D gene. V shed 0 bases and J shed 2 bases, with 6 bases lying between them. The CDR3 runs 13 residues. CDR1 is SGHKS, CDR2 YYEKEE, per germline (reference sequence).

The rearrangement links TRBV6-1 to TRBJ1-1, with 8 nucleotides matching TRBD1. The CDR3 sequence is 17 residues long. Germline lookup yields CDR1 MNHNS and CDR2 SASEGT. V trimming: 0 bases; J trimming: 4 bases; junction bases outside the gene matches: 10. The CDR3, as DNA: TGTGCCAGCAGTGAAGCCCCCCCGCAGGGGGCGGCCACTGAAGCTTTCTTT. It encodes CASSEAPPQGAATEAFF.

This clonotype came up many times. This sequence joins TRBV3-1 and TRBJ2-3; a weak D match, TRBD2 (7 bases). This CDR3 region has 15 residues. The germline CDR1 and CDR2 sequences are LGHDT and YNNKEL (reference sequence). Trimming left V 1 base short and J 7 bases short, with 15 bases between. CDR3 sequence: CASSQVLGGGNTQYF. For the CDR3, the DNA is TGTGCCAGCAGCCAAGTTTTAGGGGGGGGCAATACGCAGTATTTT.

This clonotype came up many times. This chain connects TRBV28 to TRBJ1-1, with D possibly being TRBD1 (6 bases). V was trimmed by 4 bases and J by 2 bases, leaving 17 bases between them. The germline V gene has CDR1 MDHEN and CDR2 SYDVKM. The CDR3 length is 16 residues. In nucleotides, the CDR3 is TGTGCCAGCAGTTCTTCAACACAGGGACCAAACACTGAAGCTTTCTTT. It yields the protein CASSSSTQGPNTEAFF.

This clonotype was seen at least ten times. This chain joins TRBV18 and TRBJ2-1; possible D gene TRBD1, 6 bases. This CDR3 comprises 15 residues. Trimming took off 0 bases at V and 10 bases at J, with 16 bases between the two ends. Per germline, CDR1 KGHSH and CDR2 LQKENI. CDR3 coding DNA: TGTGCCAGCTCACCACCTACCTTACAGGGTTGGGAGCAGTTCTTC. Translating it yields CASSPPTLQGWEQFF.

This clonotype appeared many times. J is TRBJ2-1 and V is TRBV5-1; TRBD1 agrees at 7 bases. Looked up from germline, CDR1 is SGHRS and CDR2 is YFSETQ. The V segment lost 4 bases and the J segment 3 bases; nucleotides outside the gene matches: 7. The CDR3 extends over 15 amino acids. The CDR3 DNA reads as TGCGCCAGCAGCGCCGACAGGGCCCGCTACAATGAGCAGTTCTTC. Translated, it gives CASSADRARYNEQFF. The whole variable domain, filled in from reference TRBV5-1 and TRBJ2-1, reads KAGVTQTPRYLIKTRGQQVTLSCSPISGHRSVSWYQQTPGQGLQFLFEYFSETQRNKGNFPGRFSGRQFSNSRSEMNVSTLELGDSALYLCASSADRARYNEQFFGPGTRLTVL.

This clonotype was detected many times. The chain employs TRBV30 and TRBJ2-7; 7 nucleotides line up with TRBD1. The trim removed 2 bases at V and 4 bases at J, leaving 5 bases unmatched. CDR1 is GTSNPN and CDR2 is SVGIG in the germline V gene (reference sequence). The length of the CDR3 is 13 residues. DNA of the CDR3: TGTGCCTGGAGTCCCGGGACAGTTTACGAGCAGTACTTC. Translating it yields CAWSPGTVYEQYF.

This clonotype has ten or more counts. This sequence joins TRBV2 and TRBJ1-5, with D unresolved. The V and J ends lost 6 bases and 2 bases respectively, with 8 bases between them. Germline CDR1 reads SNHLY; CDR2 reads FYNNEI. The CDR3 covers 13 residues. In DNA form, the CDR3 reads TGTGCCAGCAGCGTGGATGGCAATCAGCCCCAGCATTTT. Protein: CASSVDGNQPQHF.

V gene TRBV5-5 combines with J gene TRBJ1-1; no clear D. Germline V gene lookup returns CDR1 SGHKS and CDR2 YYEKEE (reference sequence). The CDR3 runs 13 residues. Trimming took off 5 bases at V and 0 bases at J, with 8 bases between the two ends. CDR3: CASRKEVNTEAFF. The CDR3 bases are TGTGCCAGCAGGAAAGAGGTGAACACTGAAGCTTTCTTT.

The rearrangement links TRBV28 to TRBJ2-4, with 7 positions matching TRBD1. The germline gives CDR1 MDHEN, CDR2 SYDVKM. The CDR3 loop spans 16 amino acids. V trimming: 3 bases; J trimming: 0 bases; junction bases outside the gene matches: 5. This CDR3 is CASSFQGDLAKNIQYF. The DNA for the CDR3 is TGTGCCAGCAGTTTTCAGGGGGATCTAGCCAAAAACATTCAGTACTTC.

The chain joins TRBV28 to TRBJ2-4; 8 nucleotides align to TRBD1. Germline CDR1 MDHEN, CDR2 SYDVKM. The CDR3 spans 14 residues. V trimming: 6 bases; J trimming: 4 bases; junction bases outside the gene matches: 5. CDR3 DNA: TGTGCCAGCAGCCATGGGACAGGAAAAAACATTCAGTACTTC. It translates to CASSHGTGKNIQYF.

Of note for this clonotype: One base away lies a much larger clone, so this may be a sequencing read error. Written as DNA, the CDR3 is TGTGCCAGCGGCACGCAATCGGGACAGGGCAACATTCAGTACTTC. Amino acids: CASGTQSGQGNIQYF. This chain connects TRBV7-9 to TRBJ2-4; 9 nucleotides match TRBD1. The CDR3 spans 15 residues. Looked up from germline, CDR1 is SEHNR and CDR2 is FQNEAQ (reference sequence). Losses at the gene ends were 8 bases for V and 7 bases for J; bases not matched to a gene: 12. Full variable domain (rest looked up from reference TRBV7-9 and TRBJ2-4): DTGVSQNPRHKITKRGQNVTFRCDPISEHNRLYWYRQTLGQGPEFLTYFQNEAQLEKSRLLSDRFSAERPKGSFSTLEIQRTEQGDSAMYLCASGTQSGQGNIQYFGAGTRLSVL.

This clonotype was observed at least ten times. The rearrangement joins TRBV5-1 to TRBJ2-1; 8 bases are shared with TRBD1. The length of the CDR3 is 14 residues. Looked up from germline, CDR1 is SGHRS and CDR2 is YFSETQ. Trimming removed 4 bases from V and 5 bases from J; junction bases left unmatched: 5. The DNA of the CDR3 is TGCGCCAGCAGCCCAAGGACAGGGCACAATGAGCAGTTCTTC. Its translation is CASSPRTGHNEQFF. Filled out from reference TRBV5-1 and TRBJ2-1, the complete variable domain reads KAGVTQTPRYLIKTRGQQVTLSCSPISGHRSVSWYQQTPGQGLQFLFEYFSETQRNKGNFPGRFSGRQFSNSRSEMNVSTLELGDSALYLCASSPRTGHNEQFFGPGTRLTVL.

The chain uses TRBV29-1 and TRBJ1-2, with 9 nucleotides matching TRBD1. Germline trimming cut 7 bases from V and 6 bases from J; bases unmatched to any gene: 18. Germline values: CDR1 SQVTM, CDR2 ANQGSEA. The CDR3 length is 16 residues. The CDR3 here is CSAIVSLWTGDHGYTF. The DNA of the CDR3 is TGCAGCGCTATTGTGTCTTTATGGACAGGGGATCATGGCTACACCTTC.

This clonotype showed up just once. The rearrangement links TRBV20-1 to TRBJ1-5; 8 bases match TRBD1. CDR3 size: 14 residues. V lost 6 bases to trimming and J lost 3 bases; unmatched junction nucleotides: 7. Germline CDR1 reads DFQATT; CDR2 reads SNEGSKA (reference sequence). Here the CDR3 DNA reads TGCAGTGCCCTGACAGGGGCTGCCAATCAGCCCCAGCATTTT. Amino acid sequence: CSALTGAANQPQHF.

The chain joins TRBV2 to TRBJ2-7; 11 positions agree with TRBD1. Germline V gives CDR1 SNHLY, CDR2 FYNNEI. The V gene end was trimmed by 5 bases and the J gene end by 7 bases; junction bases not matched to a gene: 13. This CDR3 region has 16 residues. The chain's CDR3 is CASSLSGTGGSREQYF. The DNA of the CDR3 is TGTGCCAGCAGTTTGTCCGGGACAGGGGGGTCGAGGGAGCAGTACTTC.

This chain connects TRBV28 to TRBJ1-2; D gene ambiguous. This CDR3 comprises 13 residues. Deletions cut 6 bases from V and 1 base from J, with 9 bases between. CDR1 is MDHEN, CDR2 SYDVKM, per germline. For the CDR3, the DNA is TGTGCCAGCAGCGATACAAGTAACTATGGCTACACCTTC. Translating gives CASSDTSNYGYTF.